These 18 T cell receptor beta chains share one sample of origin, sequenced in a study of T cell repertoires in ileal Crohn's disease. The assay was immunoSEQ multiplex PCR, and TCRdb's table has in-frame clones only and misses some. The table has about 15,000 clones, less than 65% seen once. Sequencing used ileal tissue. The receptors originated from an adult with Crohn's disease.

This clone was picked up one time. This chain connects TRBV6-1 to TRBJ1-5; D is possibly TRBD1 (6 bases). Trimming removed 4 bases from V and 0 bases from J, with 10 bases in between. The CDR3 has 15 residues. CDR1 MNHNS and CDR2 SASEGT come from the germline V gene. CDR3 coding DNA: TGTGCCAGCAGTGTTTGGGGGCATAGCAATCAGCCCCAGCATTTT. Amino acids: CASSVWGHSNQPQHF.

The chain couples TRBV6-5 to TRBJ2-7, with a weak D call TRBD2 (7 bases). Per the germline V gene, CDR1 is MNHEY and CDR2 is SVGAGI. This CDR3 region has 13 residues. V lost 8 bases and J lost 5, with 16 bases in between. CDR3 protein: CASRWGGANEQYF. The CDR3 region has the DNA TGTGCCAGCCGCTGGGGGGGGGCTAACGAGCAGTACTTC.

This clone has a handful of counts. This sequence joins TRBV6-6 and TRBJ1-2; possibly TRBD1 for D (5 bases). V lost 6 bases and J 2 bases, leaving 10 bases between the germline ends. The germline gives CDR1 MNHNY, CDR2 SVGAGI (reference sequence). This CDR3 has 13 residues. DNA of the CDR3: TGTGCCAGCAGCCCGCAGGGAAACTATGGCTACACCTTC. Translating gives CASSPQGNYGYTF.

The V call is TRBV28, the J call TRBJ1-2; no clear D gene. Per germline, CDR1 MDHEN and CDR2 SYDVKM. CDR3 length: 12 residues. The germline V and J ends were trimmed by 3 bases and 6 bases, with 8 bases remaining between them. The DNA of the CDR3 is TGTGCCAGCAGTTTTCCCGGGGATGGCTACACCTTC. It codes for CASSFPGDGYTF.

The gene calls are TRBV6-4 and TRBJ2-1, with a weak D call TRBD2 (5 bases). Trimming left V 0 bases short and J 8 bases short, with 17 bases between. Germline CDR1 and CDR2: MRHNA and SNTAGT. CDR3 length: 16 residues. The CDR3 here is CASSDSNIVGLYEQFF. Written as DNA, the CDR3 is TGTGCCAGCAGTGACTCGAACATAGTAGGACTCTATGAGCAGTTCTTC.

V usage is TRBV28 and J usage is TRBJ1-2, with 9 bases matching TRBD1. Germline V lookup: CDR1 MDHEN, CDR2 SYDVKM. V was clipped by 6 bases and J by 7 bases; unmatched bases: 9. CDR3 length: 14 residues. CDR3 loop: CASSLGQGGRGYTF. The DNA for the CDR3 is TGTGCCAGCAGCCTGGGACAGGGTGGGCGTGGCTACACCTTC.

This chain connects TRBV5-1 to TRBJ2-7; 7 nucleotides align to TRBD2. CDR1 and CDR2 from the germline V gene are SGHRS and YFSETQ. V lost 0 bases, J lost 5 bases, and 5 bases stayed unmatched. This CDR3 spans 14 amino acids. CDR3 sequence (DNA): TGCGCCAGCAGCTTGGCCTTGGGGGGGGACGAGCAGTACTTC. Translated: CASSLALGGDEQYF.

V usage is TRBV15 and J usage is TRBJ2-7; D unclear. The V gene lost 4 bases and the J gene lost 4 bases, with 17 bases spanning the gap. CDR3 size: 15 residues. The germline V gene has CDR1 LNHNV and CDR2 YYDKDF (reference sequence). Here the CDR3 reads CATSNPRLGFYEQYF. DNA for the CDR3: TGTGCCACCAGCAATCCCCGACTCGGATTTTACGAGCAGTACTTC.

This chain uses TRBV29-1 with TRBJ2-1; TRBD2 matches at 8 bases. This CDR3 contains 15 residues. CDR1 is SQVTM and CDR2 is ANQGSEA in the germline V gene. After removal of 7 bases from V and 3 bases from J, the junction contained 11 bases not matched to a gene. CDR3 DNA: TGCAGCGCCGAGAGGGGTAGCGGGATCTACAATGAGCAGTTCTTC. It codes for CSAERGSGIYNEQFF.

The chain joins TRBV2 to TRBJ2-3; TRBD2 agrees at 8 bases. J lost 6 bases, V lost 2 bases, and 10 bases had no gene match. CDR3 size: 16 residues. The V gene's germline CDR1 is SNHLY and CDR2 FYNNEI. The DNA for the CDR3 is TGTGCCAGCAGTGAAATTGGGGGCGGGAGGCGGGATACGCAGTATTTT. It yields the protein CASSEIGGGRRDTQYF. Supplemented by reference TRBV2 and TRBJ2-3, the full variable domain reads EPEVTQTPSHQVTQMGQEVILRCVPISNHLYFYWYRQILGQKVEFLVSFYNNEISEKSEIFDDQFSVERPDGSNFTLKIRSTKLEDSAMYFCASSEIGGGRRDTQYFGPGTRLTVL.

Within the sample, this clone is large. This chain uses TRBV10-3 with TRBJ1-1; 8 positions agree with TRBD1. J gave up 5 bases and V 4 bases, and 6 bases lay outside the gene matches. The germline gives CDR1 ENHRY, CDR2 SYGVKD. This CDR3 comprises 14 residues. DNA of the CDR3: TGTGCCATCAGTGTTGACAGGGGTAAGACTGAAGCTTTCTTT. Its translation: CAISVDRGKTEAFF.

The chain couples TRBV2 to TRBJ1-4; 8 positions match TRBD1. The germline CDR1 and CDR2 sequences are SNHLY and FYNNEI. J lost 3 bases, V lost 5 bases, and 2 bases had no gene match. This CDR3 comprises 14 residues. The CDR3 bases are TGTGCCAGCAGTCAGACAGGGGCTAATGAAAAACTGTTTTTT. The encoded protein is CASSQTGANEKLFF.

This clone was counted between two and nine times. V and J are TRBV18 and TRBJ2-5; tentative D call: TRBD2 (6 bases). V was trimmed by 5 bases and J by 5 bases, leaving 12 bases between them. The CDR3 has 13 amino acids. The V gene's germline CDR1 is KGHSH and CDR2 LQKENI. The CDR3 DNA reads TGTGCCAGCTCATATGGGGGGAAGGAGACCCAGTACTTC. Translating gives CASSYGGKETQYF.

This clone was seen more than once but under ten times. The CDR3 nucleotides read TGTGCCAGTAGTATAGATGCGTCTAGCGGGAGGTACGAGCAGTACTTC. It codes for CASSIDASSGRYEQYF. The chain carries TRBV19 and TRBJ2-7; 11 bases map to TRBD2. The CDR3 sequence is 16 residues long. Unmatched junction bases numbered 5, after V lost 0 bases and J lost 4 bases. The germline gives CDR1 LNHDA, CDR2 SQIVND (reference sequence). The full variable domain, with the rest looked up from reference TRBV19 and TRBJ2-7, is DGGITQSPKYLFRKEGQNVTLSCEQNLNHDAMYWYRQDPGQGLRLIYYSQIVNDFQKGDIAEGYSVSREKKESFPLTVTSAQKNPTAFYLCASSIDASSGRYEQYFGPGTRLTVT.

By share of the sample, this clone is medium-sized. This chain joins TRBV18 and TRBJ2-3; 8 positions match TRBD1. The CDR3 covers 15 residues. Germline V CDR1 and CDR2: KGHSH, LQKENI. V was pared by 6 bases and J by 1 base, with 6 bases of the junction left unmatched. The CDR3 region is CASSEQGDRTDTQYF. CDR3 DNA: TGTGCCAGCTCGGAACAGGGGGATCGCACAGATACGCAGTATTTT.

This chain links TRBV7-2 with TRBJ2-7; D is undetermined. In germline, CDR1 is SGHTA, CDR2 FQGNSA. The CDR3 has 15 residues. V lost 2 bases to trimming and J lost 0 bases, with 11 bases between them. The CDR3, as DNA: TGTGCCAGCAGCTTAATGGTACTGCCCTCCTACGAGCAGTACTTC. This encodes CASSLMVLPSYEQYF.

The sample holds a few counts of this clone. The chain carries TRBV29-1 and TRBJ2-1; D is ambiguous. The CDR3 runs 14 residues. The V gene's germline CDR1 is SQVTM and CDR2 ANQGSEA. The V end lost 2 bases, the J end lost 0 bases, and 8 bases lay between the germline ends. The CDR3 reads CSVEIQSSYNEQFF. Here the CDR3 DNA reads TGCAGCGTTGAAATACAAAGCTCCTACAATGAGCAGTTCTTC.

This clone was seen a few times. The chain is built from TRBV4-3 and TRBJ1-2, with a tentative D call TRBD1 (6 bases). V was pared by 3 bases and J by 3 bases, with 17 bases between. In germline, CDR1 is LGHNA, CDR2 YSLEER. The CDR3 has 16 amino acids. CDR3 residues: CASSHRTGGADYGYTF. Here the CDR3 DNA reads TGCGCCAGCAGCCATCGCACGGGGGGGGCGGACTATGGCTACACCTTC.